This T cell receptor beta chain was profiled in a study of blood T cells in healthy people across ages. Findings and limits, study-wide: Underestimates were what the diversity estimates from one million T cells were considered to be.

V dropped 0 bases and J dropped 4; count of bases not matched to a gene: 11. The CDR3 is made up of 19 amino acids. CDR1 is DFQATT, CDR2 SNEGSKA, per germline (reference sequence). The total RNA that was extracted per sample amounted to at least 5.5 micrograms. With respect to this clonotype: What it recognizes is unknown.

A sample-barcoded 5' primer and a J-beta primer mix were used in a second PCR of roughly 6 to 12 cycles. A template-switch adaptor containing 12 random nucleotides labeled each cDNA molecule. TCRdb re-analysed the 5' RACE reads in MiXCR, keeping a single row per CDR3 protein. The sample carries 780,000 or so distinct CDR3 sequences, more than 50% recorded once. The sample taken for sequencing was blood. This TCR was recovered from a man aged 40-49 years in good health. The rearrangement joins TRBV20-1 to TRBJ2-3; 15 bases are shared with TRBD2. The CDR3 bases are TGCAGTGCTAGAGATTTCGGGACTAGCGGGAGGAGGAGGGCAGATACGCAGTATTTT. It specifies CSARDFGTSGRRRADTQYF.